This TCR beta chain was obtained from a study of cytomegalovirus exposure and HLA in healthy donors. Study outcomes and limitations: There were some 150 TCR beta chains listed as cytomegalovirus-associated. Specific recognition of CMV antigens was confirmed in vitro for a few chains (all CMV-associated).

Primers: 60 Vbeta forward and 13 Jbeta reverse. Libraries were prepared by immunoSEQ multiplex PCR; TCRdb keeps only in-frame clonotypes and omits some of them. The repertoire holds 60,000 to 70,000 clones, about 72% seen once, with nearly 25% in the top ten. The germline V gene has CDR1 SGHDT and CDR2 YYEEEE. The CDR3 has 14 residues. J gave up 6 bases and V 5 bases, and 7 bases lay outside the gene matches. This clone was counted only a few times. Its antigen is currently unknown. The clonotype originates from a man aged 50-59 years in good health and CMV-seropositive. Sequenced input: PBMCs. The chain carries TRBV5-6 and TRBJ1-2; 10 nucleotides line up with TRBD1. The CDR3 DNA reads TGTGCCAGCAGTTCCGGGACAGGGGTCCATGGCTACACCTTC. Translated, it gives CASSSGTGVHGYTF.